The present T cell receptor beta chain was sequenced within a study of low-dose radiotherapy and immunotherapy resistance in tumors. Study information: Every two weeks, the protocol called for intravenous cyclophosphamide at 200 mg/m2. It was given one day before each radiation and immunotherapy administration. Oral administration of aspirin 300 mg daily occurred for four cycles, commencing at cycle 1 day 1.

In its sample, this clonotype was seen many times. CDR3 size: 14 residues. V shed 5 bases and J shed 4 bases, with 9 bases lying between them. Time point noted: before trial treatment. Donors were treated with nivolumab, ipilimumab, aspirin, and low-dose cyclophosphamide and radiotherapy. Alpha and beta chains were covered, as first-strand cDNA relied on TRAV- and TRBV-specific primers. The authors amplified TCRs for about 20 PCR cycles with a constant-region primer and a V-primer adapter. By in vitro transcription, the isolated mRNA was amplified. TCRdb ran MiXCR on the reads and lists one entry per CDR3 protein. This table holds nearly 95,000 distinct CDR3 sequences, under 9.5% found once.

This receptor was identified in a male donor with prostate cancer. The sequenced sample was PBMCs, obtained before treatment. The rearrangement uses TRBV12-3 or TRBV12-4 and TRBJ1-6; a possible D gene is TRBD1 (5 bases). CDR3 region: CASSTGTYNSPLHF. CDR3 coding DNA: TGTGCCAGCAGTACCGGGACTTATAATTCACCCCTCCACTTT.